A selection of T cell receptor beta chains follows, all from one sample in a study of T cells in Graves' hyperthyroidism and ophthalmopathy. In TCRdb, the multiplex PCR reads were re-called with MiXCR into one record per CDR3 protein. The table has under 750,000 distinct CDR3 sequences, 18% seen once. The sequenced sample consisted of blood. The receptor source for this set is a woman between 50 and 59 years old with Graves' hyperthyroidism that later progressed to Graves' ophthalmopathy. Both conserved end residues are part of each CDR3. Each record gives: J gene, D gene, V gene, clone size, CDR3 DNA, CDR3 protein. D genes are given only for firm matches. The listing skips clone size in some rows; elsewhere it reads once, few, many or a size class.

J gene: TRBJ2-6
D gene: TRBD1
V gene: TRBV12-3/TRBV12-4
clone size: -
CDR3 DNA: TGTGCCAGCAGGGGCGGACAGGGAGTTAACGTCCTGACTTTC
CDR3 protein: CASRGGQGVNVLTF

J gene: TRBJ1-4
D gene: -
V gene: TRBV18
clone size: many
CDR3 DNA: TGTGCCAGCTCACTTTCTGGAGGGACTAATGAAAAACTGTTTTTT
CDR3 protein: CASSLSGGTNEKLFF

J gene: TRBJ2-5
D gene: -
V gene: TRBV24-1
clone size: -
CDR3 DNA: TGTGCCACCAGTGATTTCGAGGGGACCCAGTACTTC
CDR3 protein: CATSDFEGTQYF

J gene: TRBJ2-2
D gene: TRBD1
V gene: TRBV10-3
clone size: -
CDR3 DNA: TGTGCCGTGCGTGGGACAGGGTTGAGGGGGGAGCTGTTTTTT
CDR3 protein: CAVRGTGLRGELFF

J gene: TRBJ1-1
D gene: -
V gene: TRBV11-2
clone size: many
CDR3 DNA: TGTGCCAGCAGCTTAATTAGAATGAACACTGAAGCTTTCTTT
CDR3 protein: CASSLIRMNTEAFF

J gene: TRBJ1-1
D gene: -
V gene: TRBV4-1
clone size: -
CDR3 DNA: TGCGCCAGCAGCCAAGATTGGACATCGGGGAATATGAACACTGAAGCTTTCTTT
CDR3 protein: CASSQDWTSGNMNTEAFF

J gene: TRBJ1-2
D gene: -
V gene: TRBV20-1
clone size: many
CDR3 DNA: TGCAGTGCTGCCTATGGCTACACCTTC
CDR3 protein: CSAAYGYTF

J gene: TRBJ2-7
D gene: -
V gene: TRBV7-2
clone size: many
CDR3 DNA: TGTGCCAGCAGCCCCCTGCGGGTTTCCTACGAGCAGTACTTC
CDR3 protein: CASSPLRVSYEQYF

J gene: TRBJ2-2
D gene: -
V gene: TRBV29-1
clone size: -
CDR3 DNA: TGCAGCGTAGGGTATTCGAACACCGGGGAGCTGTTTTTT
CDR3 protein: CSVGYSNTGELFF

J gene: TRBJ2-3
D gene: -
V gene: TRBV12-5
clone size: many
CDR3 DNA: TGTGCTAGTGGTTTGGGCCAGGGTGGGAGCACAGATACGCAGTATTTT
CDR3 protein: CASGLGQGGSTDTQYF

J gene: TRBJ1-1
D gene: -
V gene: TRBV28
clone size: -
CDR3 DNA: TGTACCAGCAGTGAAACAGGGAACACTGAAGCTTTCTTT
CDR3 protein: CTSSETGNTEAFF

J gene: TRBJ2-4
D gene: TRBD1
V gene: TRBV20-1
clone size: few
CDR3 DNA: TGCAGTGCTAGAGAACAGGGGATAAACATTCAGTACTTC
CDR3 protein: CSAREQGINIQYF

J gene: TRBJ2-3
D gene: -
V gene: TRBV20-1
clone size: -
CDR3 DNA: TGCAGTGCTAGAATGGGCGGGGTCGGCACAGATACGCAGTATTTT
CDR3 protein: CSARMGGVGTDTQYF